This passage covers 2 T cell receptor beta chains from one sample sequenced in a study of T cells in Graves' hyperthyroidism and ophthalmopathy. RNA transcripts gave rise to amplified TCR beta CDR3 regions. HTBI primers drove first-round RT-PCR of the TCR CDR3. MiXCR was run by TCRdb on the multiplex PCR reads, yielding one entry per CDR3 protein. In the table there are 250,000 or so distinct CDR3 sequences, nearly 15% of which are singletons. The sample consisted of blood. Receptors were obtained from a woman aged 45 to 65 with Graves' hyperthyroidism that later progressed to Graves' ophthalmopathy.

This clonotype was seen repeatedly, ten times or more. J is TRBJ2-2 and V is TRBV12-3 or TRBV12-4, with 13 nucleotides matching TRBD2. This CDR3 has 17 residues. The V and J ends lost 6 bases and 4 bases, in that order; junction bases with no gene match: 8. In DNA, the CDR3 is TGTGCCAGCAGCCCACGGACTAGCGGGGGATTCACCGGGGAGCTGTTTTTT. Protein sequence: CASSPRTSGGFTGELFF.

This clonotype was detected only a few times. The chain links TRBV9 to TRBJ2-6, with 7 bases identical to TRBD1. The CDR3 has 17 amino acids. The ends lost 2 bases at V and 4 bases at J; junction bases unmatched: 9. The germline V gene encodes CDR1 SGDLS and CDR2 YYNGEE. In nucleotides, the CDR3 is TGTGCCAGCAGCGTGAGGGGGCTAATGATGGGGGCCAACGTCCTGACTTTC. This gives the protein CASSVRGLMMGANVLTF.